This TCR beta chain was recovered during a study of brain T cells in children with intractable seizures. TCRdb keeps only in-frame clones here, not all; method: immunoSEQ multiplex PCR. Of tens of thousands of clones in the sample, around 96% were seen once. The V gene's germline CDR1 is SGHRS and CDR2 YFSETQ. V shed 4 bases and J shed 8 bases, with 22 bases lying between them. The CDR3 consists of 16 residues. The sequenced sample was peripheral blood, obtained at surgery. This receptor was taken from a boy less than two years old with focal cortical dysplasia and intractable seizures. V usage is TRBV5-1 and J usage is TRBJ2-1; D gene ambiguous. CDR3 loop: CASSPPGSTPPDEQFF. The CDR3 DNA reads TGCGCCAGCAGCCCCCCCGGATCCACTCCTCCGGATGAGCAGTTCTTC.